These 20 T cell receptor beta chains share one sample of origin, sequenced in a study of monozygotic twins with inflammatory bowel disease. From its re-call of the 5' RACE reads, TCRdb lists each CDR3 protein once, without DNA. The sample has over 150,000 distinct CDR3 sequences. Sequencing was done on a sample of blood. These receptors originate from a human donor with ulcerative colitis or Crohn's disease, or a healthy co-twin of an affected twin (not recorded which).

CDR3 in amino acids: CAISEDRGGEKLFF. This chain joins TRBV10-3 and TRBJ1-4; TCRdb's D gene call, TRBD1, goes unchecked for lack of DNA. CDR1 ENHRY and CDR2 SYGVKD come from the germline V gene. The CDR3 consists of 14 residues.

The chain has TRBV20-1 and TRBJ1-5; TCRdb lists TRBD1, though no DNA is available to test this call. The CDR3 is made up of 15 amino acids. Looked up from germline, CDR1 is DFQATT and CDR2 is SNEGSKA (reference sequence). CDR3 protein: CSASTGQMSDQPQHF.

The chain recombines TRBV7-2 with TRBJ2-4; with no DNA, the TCRdb D assignment of TRBD2 cannot be verified. The CDR3 covers 16 residues. Germline V gene data show CDR1 as SGHTA and CDR2 as FQGNSA. CDR3 in amino acids: CASSLFRGGLGNIQYF.

V gene TRBV14 combines with J gene TRBJ2-1; the TRBD1 assignment by TCRdb is unverifiable without DNA. The CDR3 is made up of 15 amino acids. Germline CDR1 and CDR2: SGHDN and FVKESK. The CDR3 loop is CASSQTYRGGDEQFF. Full variable domain (rest looked up from reference TRBV14 and TRBJ2-1): EAGVTQFPSHSVIEKGQTVTLRCDPISGHDNLYWYRRVMGKEIKFLLHFVKESKQDESGMPNNRFLAERTGGTYSTLKVQPAELEDSGVYFCASSQTYRGGDEQFFGPGTRLTVL.

This chain connects TRBV13 to TRBJ1-1; lacking DNA, the TRBD1 call made by TCRdb goes unchecked. Germline V gives CDR1 PRHDT, CDR2 FYEKMQ (reference sequence). The CDR3 contains 16 residues. CDR3 in amino acids: CASSLGQGALDLEPFF.

The chain uses TRBV18 and TRBJ2-1; no DNA is available, so the TRBD1 call from TCRdb remains unchecked. The CDR3 consists of 14 residues. Germline V lookup: CDR1 KGHSH, CDR2 LQKENI. The CDR3 protein is CASSRTGSSNEQFF.

V usage is TRBV27 and J usage is TRBJ2-7. Germline V CDR1 and CDR2: MNHEY, SMNVEV (reference sequence). The CDR3 consists of 11 residues. CDR3 protein: CATSSGKMEYF.

The gene calls are TRBV4-1 and TRBJ2-3; TCRdb names TRBD1, which stays unverified in the absence of DNA. CDR3 length: 14 amino acids. CDR1 MGHRA and CDR2 YSYEKL come from the germline V gene. The CDR3: CASSQAGAADTQYF.

The chain links TRBV5-6 to TRBJ2-1. CDR1 is SGHDT and CDR2 is YYEEEE in the germline V gene. CDR3 length: 13 residues. The CDR3 region is CASSLETRSEQFF.

The chain couples TRBV20-1 to TRBJ1-1; TCRdb picks TRBD1, but there is no DNA to check that call. The CDR3 has 14 amino acids. CDR1 and CDR2 from the germline V gene are DFQATT and SNEGSKA (reference sequence). The CDR3 here is CSASPATQNTEAFF.

V is TRBV28 and J is TRBJ2-2; with no DNA, the TCRdb D assignment of TRBD2 cannot be verified. The CDR3 is 14 residues long. Germline values: CDR1 MDHEN, CDR2 SYDVKM. CDR3: CASRTSGGTGELFF.

The rearrangement links TRBV20-1 to TRBJ1-2. Germline CDR1 and CDR2: DFQATT and SNEGSKA (reference sequence). CDR3 length equals 12 residues. CDR3 amino acids: CSASDGNYGYTF.

This chain connects TRBV12-3 or TRBV12-4 to TRBJ1-2. The CDR3 has 16 residues. CDR3 region: CASSPGRVLLDNGYTF.

This chain connects TRBV24-1 to TRBJ1-2; TCRdb proposes TRBD1, but this gene call is untestable without DNA. Per germline, CDR1 KGHDR and CDR2 SFDVKD. CDR3 length: 15 amino acids. The CDR3 reads CATSDPGGRESGYTF.

This chain connects TRBV18 to TRBJ1-1. The V gene's germline CDR1 is KGHSH and CDR2 LQKENI. The CDR3 sequence is 14 residues long. This CDR3 is CASSPQGVNTEAFF.

The chain's CDR3 is CASSQDGSGAYEQYF. The chain joins TRBV4-3 to TRBJ2-7; TCRdb calls TRBD2, which cannot be checked without DNA. The CDR3 has 15 residues. From germline, CDR1 is LGHNA and CDR2 YSLEER.

The CDR3 loop is CASSLDFLSTDTQYF. The J gene is TRBJ2-3, the V gene TRBV5-4. CDR3 size: 15 residues. In germline, CDR1 is SGHNT, CDR2 YYREEE (reference sequence).

V and J are TRBV28 and TRBJ2-5; absent DNA, TCRdb's TRBD1 call cannot be checked. The CDR3 runs to 16 residues. Germline CDR1 reads MDHEN; CDR2 reads SYDVKM. The CDR3 reads CASSLLLDREEETQYF.

This chain joins TRBV2 and TRBJ2-3. CDR3 length equals 12 residues. CDR1 is SNHLY and CDR2 is FYNNEI in the germline V gene. CDR3 in amino acids: CASSEFYDTQYF.

The chain employs TRBV28 and TRBJ2-3. This CDR3 is built from 15 residues. The V gene's germline CDR1 is MDHEN and CDR2 SYDVKM. The CDR3 is CASSGIGSGTDTQYF.